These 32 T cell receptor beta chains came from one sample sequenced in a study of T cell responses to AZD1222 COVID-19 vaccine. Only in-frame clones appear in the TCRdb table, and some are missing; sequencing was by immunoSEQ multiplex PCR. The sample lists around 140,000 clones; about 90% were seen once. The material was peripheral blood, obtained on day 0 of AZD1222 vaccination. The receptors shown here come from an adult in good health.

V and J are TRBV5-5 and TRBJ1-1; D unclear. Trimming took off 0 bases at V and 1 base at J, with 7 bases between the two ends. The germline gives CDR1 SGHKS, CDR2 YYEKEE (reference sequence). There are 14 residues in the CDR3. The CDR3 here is CASSLAPGNTEAFF. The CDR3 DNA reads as TGTGCCAGCAGCTTGGCTCCAGGGAACACTGAAGCTTTCTTT.

In nucleotides, the CDR3 is TGTGCCAGCAGCGCCACAGATACGCAGTATTTT. Protein product: CASSATDTQYF. V and J are TRBV7-9 and TRBJ2-3; no firm D call. Germline loops: CDR1 SEHNR, CDR2 FQNEAQ (reference sequence). CDR3 size: 11 residues. Trimming shortened V by 5 bases and J by 2 bases, and 2 bases separated the two germline ends.

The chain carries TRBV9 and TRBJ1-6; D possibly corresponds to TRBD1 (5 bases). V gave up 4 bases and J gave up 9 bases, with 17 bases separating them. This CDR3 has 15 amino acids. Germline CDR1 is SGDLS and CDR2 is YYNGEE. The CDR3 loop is CASSPSGTPRSPLHF. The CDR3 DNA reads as TGTGCCAGCAGCCCGAGCGGGACCCCGCGTTCACCCCTCCACTTT.

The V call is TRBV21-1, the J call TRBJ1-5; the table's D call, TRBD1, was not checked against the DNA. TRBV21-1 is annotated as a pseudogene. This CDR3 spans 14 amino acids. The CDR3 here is CARNHRTGNQPQHF. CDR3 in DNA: TGTGCCAGAAACCACAGGACAGGCAATCAGCCCCAGCATTTT.

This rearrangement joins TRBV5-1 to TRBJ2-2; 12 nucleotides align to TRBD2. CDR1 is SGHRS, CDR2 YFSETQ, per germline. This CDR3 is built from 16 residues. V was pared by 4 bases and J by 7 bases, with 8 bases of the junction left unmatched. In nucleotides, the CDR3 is TGCGCCAGCAGCCCGAGGACTAGCGGGAATGGCGGGGAGCTGTTTTTT. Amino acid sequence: CASSPRTSGNGGELFF.

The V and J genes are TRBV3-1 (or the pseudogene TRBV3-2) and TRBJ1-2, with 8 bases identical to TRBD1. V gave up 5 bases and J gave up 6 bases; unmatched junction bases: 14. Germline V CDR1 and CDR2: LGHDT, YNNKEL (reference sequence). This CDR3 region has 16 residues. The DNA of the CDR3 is TGTGCCAGCAGCGCGTACCTGGACAGGGCCCACAATGGCTACACCTTC. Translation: CASSAYLDRAHNGYTF.

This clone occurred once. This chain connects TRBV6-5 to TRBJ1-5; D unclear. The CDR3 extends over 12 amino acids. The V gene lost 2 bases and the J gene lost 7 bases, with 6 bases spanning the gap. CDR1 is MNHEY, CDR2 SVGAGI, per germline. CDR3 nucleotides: TGTGCCAGCAGTTACCAGGTGCAGCCCCAGCATTTT. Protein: CASSYQVQPQHF.

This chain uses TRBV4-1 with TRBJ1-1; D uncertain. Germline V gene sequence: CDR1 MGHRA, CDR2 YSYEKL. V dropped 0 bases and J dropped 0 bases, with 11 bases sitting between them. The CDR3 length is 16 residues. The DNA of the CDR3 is TGCGCCAGCAGCCAAGAAGGTACAGCGATGAACACTGAAGCTTTCTTT. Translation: CASSQEGTAMNTEAFF.

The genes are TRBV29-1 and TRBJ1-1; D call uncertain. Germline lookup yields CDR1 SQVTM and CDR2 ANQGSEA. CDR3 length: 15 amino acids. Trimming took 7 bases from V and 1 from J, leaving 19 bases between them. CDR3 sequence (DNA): TGCAGCGACCATCGCGGTAGACCTTCGAACACTGAAGCTTTCTTT. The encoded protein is CSDHRGRPSNTEAFF.

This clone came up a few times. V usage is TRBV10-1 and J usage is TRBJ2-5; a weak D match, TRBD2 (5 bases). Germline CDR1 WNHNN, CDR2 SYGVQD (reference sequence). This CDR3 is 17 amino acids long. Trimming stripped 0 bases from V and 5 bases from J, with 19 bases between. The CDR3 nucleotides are TGCGCCAGCAGTGAGTCGTCCAAAGCGGTAGACTTTGAGACCCAGTACTTC. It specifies CASSESSKAVDFETQYF.

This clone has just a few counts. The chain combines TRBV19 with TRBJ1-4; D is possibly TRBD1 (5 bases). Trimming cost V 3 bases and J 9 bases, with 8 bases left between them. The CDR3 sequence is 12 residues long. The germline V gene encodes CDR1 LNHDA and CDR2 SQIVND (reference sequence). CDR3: CASSILGQKLFF. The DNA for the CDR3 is TGTGCCAGTAGTATCCTGGGACAAAAACTGTTTTTT. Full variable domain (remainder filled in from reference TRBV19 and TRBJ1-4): DGGITQSPKYLFRKEGQNVTLSCEQNLNHDAMYWYRQDPGQGLRLIYYSQIVNDFQKGDIAEGYSVSREKKESFPLTVTSAQKNPTAFYLCASSILGQKLFFGSGTQLSVL.

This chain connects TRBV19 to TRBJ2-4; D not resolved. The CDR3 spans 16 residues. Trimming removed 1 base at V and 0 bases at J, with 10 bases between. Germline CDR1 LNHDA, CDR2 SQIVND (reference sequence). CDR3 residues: CASSIGMVLAKNIQYF. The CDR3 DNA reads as TGTGCCAGTAGTATAGGGATGGTACTAGCCAAAAACATTCAGTACTTC.

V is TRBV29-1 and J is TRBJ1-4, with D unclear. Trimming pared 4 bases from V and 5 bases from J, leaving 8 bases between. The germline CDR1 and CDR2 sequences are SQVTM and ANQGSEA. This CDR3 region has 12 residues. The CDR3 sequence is CSVGQKNEKLFF. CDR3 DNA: TGCAGCGTTGGTCAGAAAAATGAAAAACTGTTTTTT.

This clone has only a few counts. The CDR3 region is CASSLGPTPVADTQYF. The CDR3 DNA reads as TGTGCCAGCAGCTTAGGGCCCACGCCAGTCGCGGATACGCAGTATTTT. This chain joins TRBV7-2 and TRBJ2-3; D gene ambiguous. CDR3 length equals 16 residues. The germline CDR1 and CDR2 sequences are SGHTA and FQGNSA. V shed 1 base and J shed 6 bases, with 17 bases lying between them.

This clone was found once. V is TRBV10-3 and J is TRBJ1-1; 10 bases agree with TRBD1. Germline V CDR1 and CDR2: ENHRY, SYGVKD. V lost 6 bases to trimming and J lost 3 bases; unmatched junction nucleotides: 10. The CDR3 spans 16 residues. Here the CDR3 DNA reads TGTGCCATCAGGACAAGACAGGGGGCGAGGGACACTGAAGCTTTCTTT. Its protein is CAIRTRQGARDTEAFF.

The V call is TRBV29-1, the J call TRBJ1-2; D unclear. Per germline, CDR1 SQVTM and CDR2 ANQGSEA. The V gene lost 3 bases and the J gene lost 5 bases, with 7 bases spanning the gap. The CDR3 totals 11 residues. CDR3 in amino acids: CSVESGYGYTF. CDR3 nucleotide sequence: TGCAGCGTTGAGTCCGGTTATGGCTACACCTTC. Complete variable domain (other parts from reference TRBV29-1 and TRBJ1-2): SAVISQKPSRDICQRGTSLTIQCQVDSQVTMMFWYRQQPGQSLTLIATANQGSEATYESGFVIDKFPISRPNLTFSTLTVSNMSPEDSSIYLCSVESGYGYTFGSGTRLTVV.

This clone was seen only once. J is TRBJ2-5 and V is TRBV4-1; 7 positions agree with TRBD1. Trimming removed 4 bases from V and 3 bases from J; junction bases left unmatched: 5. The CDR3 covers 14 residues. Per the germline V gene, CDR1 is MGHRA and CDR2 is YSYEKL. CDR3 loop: CASSRADREETQYF. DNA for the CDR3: TGCGCCAGCAGCCGAGCCGACAGGGAAGAGACCCAGTACTTC.

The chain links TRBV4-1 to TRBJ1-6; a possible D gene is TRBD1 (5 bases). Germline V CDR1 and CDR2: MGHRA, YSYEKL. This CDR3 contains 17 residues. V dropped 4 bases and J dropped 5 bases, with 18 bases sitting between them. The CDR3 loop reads CASSPQPGGRNNSPLHF. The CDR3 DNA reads TGCGCCAGCAGCCCTCAACCGGGGGGGAGAAATAATTCACCCCTCCACTTT.

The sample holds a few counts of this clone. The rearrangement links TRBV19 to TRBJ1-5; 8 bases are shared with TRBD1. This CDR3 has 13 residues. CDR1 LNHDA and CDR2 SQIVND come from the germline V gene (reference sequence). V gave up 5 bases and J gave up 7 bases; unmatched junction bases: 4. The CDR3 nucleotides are TGTGCCAGTAGTCCGGACAGGGACCAGCCCCAGCATTTT. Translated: CASSPDRDQPQHF.

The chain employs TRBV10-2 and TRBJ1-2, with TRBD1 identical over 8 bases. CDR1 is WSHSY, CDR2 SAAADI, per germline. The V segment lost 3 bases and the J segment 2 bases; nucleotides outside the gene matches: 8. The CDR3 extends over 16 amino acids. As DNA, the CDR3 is TGCGCCAGCAGTGAATCCTGGACAGGGCAAAACTATGGCTACACCTTC. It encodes CASSESWTGQNYGYTF.

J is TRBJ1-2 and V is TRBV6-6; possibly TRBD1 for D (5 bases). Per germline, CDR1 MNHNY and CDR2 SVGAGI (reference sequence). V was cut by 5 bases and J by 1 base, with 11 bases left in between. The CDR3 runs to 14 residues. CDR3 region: CASSQGDVNYGYTF. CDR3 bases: TGTGCCAGCAGTCAGGGAGACGTTAACTATGGCTACACCTTC.

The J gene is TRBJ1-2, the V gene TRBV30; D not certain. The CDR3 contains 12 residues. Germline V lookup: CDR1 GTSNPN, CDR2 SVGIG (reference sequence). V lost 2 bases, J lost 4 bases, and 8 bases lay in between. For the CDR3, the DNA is TGTGCCTGGAGTCTCGCGAGCTATGGCTACACCTTC. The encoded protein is CAWSLASYGYTF.

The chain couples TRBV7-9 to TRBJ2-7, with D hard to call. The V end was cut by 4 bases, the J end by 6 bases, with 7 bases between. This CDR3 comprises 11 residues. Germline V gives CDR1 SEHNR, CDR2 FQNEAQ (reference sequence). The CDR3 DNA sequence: TGTGCCAGCAGCTCTACGGCCGAGCAGTACTTC. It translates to CASSSTAEQYF.

In nucleotides, the CDR3 is TGTGCCAGCAGCCATTCCGGAGGCGATGGTGGCTACACCTTC. Its protein is CASSHSGGDGGYTF. The rearrangement links TRBV3-1 (or the pseudogene TRBV3-2) to TRBJ1-2, with D hard to call. CDR3 length: 14 residues. Germline lookup yields CDR1 LGHDT and CDR2 YNNKEL (reference sequence). V was pared by 3 bases and J by 7 bases, with 15 bases between.

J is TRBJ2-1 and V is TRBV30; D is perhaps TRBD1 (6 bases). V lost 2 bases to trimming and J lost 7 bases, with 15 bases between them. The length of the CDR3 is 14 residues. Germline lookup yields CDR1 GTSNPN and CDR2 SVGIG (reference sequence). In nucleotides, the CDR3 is TGTGCCTGGAGTCCAGGGGTCGTGAGAAATGAGCAGTTCTTC. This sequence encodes CAWSPGVVRNEQFF.

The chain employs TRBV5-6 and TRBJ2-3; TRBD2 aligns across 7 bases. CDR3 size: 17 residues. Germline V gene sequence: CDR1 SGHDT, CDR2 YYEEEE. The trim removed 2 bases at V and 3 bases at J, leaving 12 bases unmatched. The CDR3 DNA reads TGTGCCAGCAGCTTTCGAGTGGGAGGGGCTGGGACAGATACGCAGTATTTT. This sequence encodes CASSFRVGGAGTDTQYF.

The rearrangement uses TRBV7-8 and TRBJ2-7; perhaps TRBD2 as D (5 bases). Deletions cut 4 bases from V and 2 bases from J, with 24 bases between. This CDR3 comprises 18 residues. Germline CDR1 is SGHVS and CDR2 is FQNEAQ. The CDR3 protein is CASSSSPPDGIIAYEQYF. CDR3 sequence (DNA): TGTGCCAGCAGCTCCTCTCCCCCCGACGGGATTATCGCCTACGAGCAGTACTTC.

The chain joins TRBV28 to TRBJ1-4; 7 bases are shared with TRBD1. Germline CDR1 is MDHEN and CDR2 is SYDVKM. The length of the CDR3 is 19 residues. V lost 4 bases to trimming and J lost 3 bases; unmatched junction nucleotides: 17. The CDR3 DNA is TGTGCCAGCAGTTCTCCCACCGCGCACGGGACAGCGTCTAATGAAAAACTGTTTTTT. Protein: CASSSPTAHGTASNEKLFF.

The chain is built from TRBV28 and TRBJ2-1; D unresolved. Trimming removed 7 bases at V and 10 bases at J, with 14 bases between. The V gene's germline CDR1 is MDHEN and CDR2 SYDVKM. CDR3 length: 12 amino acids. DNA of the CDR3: TGTGCCAGCAATACGGGCGATTTCGAGCAGTTCTTC. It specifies CASNTGDFEQFF. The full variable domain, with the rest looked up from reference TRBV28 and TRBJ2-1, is DVKVTQSSRYLVKRTGEKVFLECVQDMDHENMFWYRQDPGLGLRLIYFSYDVKMKEKGDIPEGYSVSREKKERFSLILESASTNQTSMYLCASNTGDFEQFFGPGTRLTVL.

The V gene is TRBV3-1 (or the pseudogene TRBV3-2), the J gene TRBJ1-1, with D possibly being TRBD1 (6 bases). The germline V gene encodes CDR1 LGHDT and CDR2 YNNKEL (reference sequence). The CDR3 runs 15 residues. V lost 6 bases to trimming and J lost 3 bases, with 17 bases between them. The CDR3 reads CASRQGWGVHTEAFF. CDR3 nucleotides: TGTGCCAGCAGACAGGGTTGGGGTGTCCACACTGAAGCTTTCTTT.

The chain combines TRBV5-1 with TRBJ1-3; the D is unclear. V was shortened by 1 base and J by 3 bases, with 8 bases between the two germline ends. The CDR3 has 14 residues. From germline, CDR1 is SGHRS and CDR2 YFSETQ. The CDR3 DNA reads TGCGCCAGCAGCTTGCAGGTCGGTGGAAACACCATATATTTT. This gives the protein CASSLQVGGNTIYF.

The CDR3 DNA reads as TGTGCCAGCAGCTCTAATCGACCCTCCCCGAACACTGAAGCTTTCTTT. It is translated as CASSSNRPSPNTEAFF. This chain connects TRBV7-9 to TRBJ1-1; D uncertain. Deletions cut 4 bases from V and 1 base from J, with 16 bases between. Germline V gene lookup returns CDR1 SEHNR and CDR2 FQNEAQ (reference sequence). The CDR3 extends over 16 amino acids.